One and the same sample provided the 15 T cell receptor beta chains below, sequenced in a study of beta chain features in type 1 diabetes. Isolated RNA was reverse transcribed in full, so expressed TCRB transcripts were sequenced. TCRdb's copy holds only in-frame clones and misses some; the assay was immunoSEQ multiplex PCR. This table holds almost 350,000 clones, roughly 8% found once. The sample was central memory CD4+ T cells from blood. The receptors originated from a woman aged 18 to 35 in good health.

The V gene is TRBV6-5, the J gene TRBJ2-1; possible D gene TRBD2, 5 bases. The germline gives CDR1 MNHEY, CDR2 SVGAGI. V was trimmed by 7 bases and J by 5 bases, leaving 6 bases between them. The CDR3 runs to 11 residues. In nucleotides, the CDR3 is TGTGCCAGCAAAGCGGACAATGAGCAGTTCTTC. Amino acid sequence: CASKADNEQFF.

This clone was seen a few times. V usage is TRBV2 and J usage is TRBJ1-2; D perhaps matches TRBD1 (6 bases). The germline V gene has CDR1 SNHLY and CDR2 FYNNEI. Trimming removed 6 bases at V and 4 bases at J, with 15 bases between. The CDR3 spans 14 residues. CDR3 amino acids: CASRETGSGYGYTF. In DNA form, the CDR3 reads TGTGCCAGCAGGGAAACAGGGTCGGGCTATGGCTACACCTTC.

This clone came up a few times. The CDR3 is CASSTGHWETQYF. As DNA, the CDR3 is TGTGCCAGCAGCACAGGACACTGGGAGACCCAGTACTTC. The chain couples TRBV9 to TRBJ2-5, with D maybe TRBD1 (5 bases). In germline, CDR1 is SGDLS, CDR2 YYNGEE. The CDR3 contains 13 residues. V lost 4 bases and J lost 5, with 12 bases in between.

The chain recombines TRBV7-2 with TRBJ2-7; D gene unclear. The CDR3 has 16 amino acids. Trimming shortened V by 1 base and J by 0 bases, and 13 bases separated the two germline ends. CDR1 and CDR2 (germline): SGHTA, FQGNSA. In nucleotides, the CDR3 is TGTGCCAGCAGCTTAGGCCCAGGTTTAAGCTCCTACGAGCAGTACTTC. As protein: CASSLGPGLSSYEQYF.

This clone showed up just a few times. This chain connects TRBV10-3 to TRBJ2-7; D unclear. Trimming left V 2 bases short and J 2 bases short, with 7 bases between. The germline CDR1 and CDR2 sequences are ENHRY and SYGVKD. The CDR3 runs to 13 residues. The CDR3 DNA reads as TGTGCCATCAGTGAGCAAACTGCCTACGAGCAGTACTTC. As protein: CAISEQTAYEQYF.

The chain couples TRBV18 to TRBJ1-5, with 7 bases that match TRBD1. This CDR3 spans 16 amino acids. The V and J ends lost 2 bases and 3 bases, in that order; junction bases with no gene match: 7. Germline CDR1 KGHSH, CDR2 LQKENI. The CDR3 region is CASSPGEGAYNQPQHF. The CDR3 DNA sequence: TGTGCCAGCTCACCAGGCGAGGGGGCTTACAATCAGCCCCAGCATTTT.

V usage is TRBV7-3 and J usage is TRBJ2-7, with 9 bases fitting TRBD2. CDR3 size: 17 residues. Germline V gene lookup returns CDR1 SGHTA and CDR2 FQGTGA. V lost 2 bases to trimming and J lost 6 bases; unmatched junction nucleotides: 14. The CDR3 sequence is CASSLAPPGSGSGEQYF. Written as DNA, the CDR3 is TGTGCCAGCAGCTTAGCTCCGCCTGGTAGCGGGAGCGGCGAGCAGTACTTC.

As regards this clone: This sample includes further DNA sequences coding for the same CDR3. This chain connects TRBV28 to TRBJ2-7; 11 bases are shared with TRBD2. Germline V CDR1 and CDR2: MDHEN, SYDVKM. CDR3 length: 15 amino acids. V was pared by 1 base and J by 3 bases, with 2 bases of the junction left unmatched. CDR3 sequence: CASSLSGTSGYEQYF. In DNA form, the CDR3 reads TGTGCCAGCAGTTTATCCGGGACTAGCGGCTACGAGCAGTACTTC.

The chain is built from TRBV4-2 and TRBJ1-3; perhaps TRBD1 as D (6 bases). Germline V lookup: CDR1 LGHNA, CDR2 YNFKEQ. The V end lost 4 bases, the J end lost 14 bases, and 21 bases lay between the germline ends. The CDR3 is made up of 14 amino acids. The CDR3 DNA follows: TGTGCCAGCAGCCCCGGTTTCGAGGGGGGGGTAGTATATTTT. Protein product: CASSPGFEGGVVYF.

The rearrangement joins TRBV27 to TRBJ2-7; 11 positions match TRBD2. CDR3 length equals 19 residues. Trimming took 2 bases from V and 4 from J; bases not matched to a gene: 16. Germline CDR1 MNHEY, CDR2 SMNVEV (reference sequence). The CDR3, as DNA: TGTGCCAGCAGTTTAAGGTCTGGGGTCGGTAGCGGGAGGGCTTACGAGCAGTACTTC. It is translated as CASSLRSGVGSGRAYEQYF.

This chain links TRBV7-8 with TRBJ2-1, with TRBD2 matching 7 bases. The length of the CDR3 is 13 residues. The V segment lost 4 bases and the J segment 4 bases; nucleotides outside the gene matches: 1. Germline CDR1 SGHVS, CDR2 FQNEAQ. CDR3 protein: CASSSSGYNEQFF. The CDR3 bases are TGTGCCAGCAGCTCTAGCGGTTACAATGAGCAGTTCTTC.

This clone has only a few counts. This chain uses TRBV4-3 with TRBJ1-6; D uncertain. The germline CDR1 and CDR2 sequences are LGHNA and YSLEER. This CDR3 region has 16 residues. Trimming left V 0 bases short and J 6 bases short, with 12 bases between. Here the CDR3 DNA reads TGCGCCAGCAGCCAAGAAAGGAGGACTGGTAATTCACCCCTCCACTTT. Its protein product is CASSQERRTGNSPLHF.

At least ten counts were recorded for this clone. In nucleotides, the CDR3 is TGCAGCGTTGTCTTCGTTCTGGGGGCCAGCGAGCAGTACTTC. Translation: CSVVFVLGASEQYF. The chain is built from TRBV29-1 and TRBJ2-7, with D perhaps TRBD1 (6 bases). CDR1 and CDR2 (germline): SQVTM, ANQGSEA. The CDR3 runs to 14 residues. V lost 4 bases to trimming and J lost 6 bases, with 19 bases between them.

The genes are TRBV7-9 and TRBJ2-1, with D unclear. There are 17 residues in the CDR3. V shed 1 base and J shed 5 bases, with 18 bases lying between them. Germline lookup yields CDR1 SEHNR and CDR2 FQNEAQ (reference sequence). The CDR3 DNA reads as TGTGCCAGCAGCTTAGGGGCGATGGGCGGAAGGGACAATGAGCAGTTCTTC. Translation gives CASSLGAMGGRDNEQFF.

The chain carries TRBV2 and TRBJ1-4; 8 positions match TRBD1. The CDR3 totals 15 residues. Germline CDR1 SNHLY, CDR2 FYNNEI. V gave up 6 bases and J gave up 10 bases; unmatched junction bases: 13. This chain's CDR3 is CASSSEDRVLGKLFF. CDR3 DNA: TGTGCCAGCAGCTCTGAGGACAGGGTACTAGGAAAACTGTTTTTT.